The present T cell receptor (beta chain) was sequenced within a study of blood T cell repertoires in COVID-19. Study-wide context: Samples representing acute and convalescent COVID-19 were sourced from the United States, Italy and Spain. From T cells, B-cell-depleted T cells, or PBMCs came the material, which was cDNA or gDNA.

Authors' analysis steps: Quantification of nucleated cells was approximated via reference gene primer amplification. Generated by immunoSEQ multiplex PCR, the TCRdb table keeps only in-frame clones and is missing some. V, J and clone size are those of that table, while D and trimming were read from the DNA. The data show 220,000 or so clones, roughly 84% seen once. The TCR sequence derives from a woman aged 55-75 years who had recovered from COVID-19. Sequenced material: peripheral blood.

The CDR3, as DNA: TGTGCCAGCACGGGACATCGGCACGAGCAGTACTTC. As protein: CASTGHRHEQYF. This rearrangement joins TRBV6-5 to TRBJ2-7; TRBD1 is a possible D gene (6 bases). Germline CDR1 and CDR2: MNHEY and SVGAGI. V lost 7 bases, J lost 5 bases, and 12 bases lay in between. The CDR3 sequence is 12 residues long.